Reported below is one T cell receptor beta chain. This table comes from immunoSEQ multiplex PCR, and its TCRdb copy is limited to in-frame clones, with some not included. This repertoire shows about 85,000 clones, around 90% found once; its top ten account for roughly 2.2%. This record comes from a study of blood T cell repertoires in COVID-19. With V trimmed by 4 bases and J by 3 bases, 12 bases remained unmatched. This CDR3 comprises 18 residues. Germline CDR1 SGHTA, CDR2 FQGTGA. This rearrangement joins TRBV7-3 to TRBJ2-3; 11 bases map to TRBD2. Sequenced sample: peripheral blood. The source of this sequence is a human donor with active COVID-19. The donor label of this sample is uncertain. The CDR3 region is CASSSPRTSGPTTDTQYF. CDR3 coding DNA: TGTGCCAGCAGCTCTCCCCGGACTAGCGGGCCAACTACAGATACGCAGTATTTT.